This T cell receptor beta chain was found in a study of identical twins listed by TCRdb under 2016. Background on the whole study: The study deep-sequenced TCR alpha and beta repertoires from monozygotic twins, unrelated adults of various ages and cord blood to test whether fetal clonotypes persist. Replicate twin experiments were performed at different times using different library preparation protocols to rule out contamination.

Only healthy Caucasian donors were included. Three pairs of female monozygotic twins, all aged about 18 to 29 years, made up the twin cohort. Positive isolation kits from Invitrogen were used to isolate the CD4+ and CD8+ T cell populations. Study-wide conclusions, independent of this receptor: Because the same donors could not be followed over many years, the conclusions relied on cross-sectional statistical analysis. Recombination models systematically underestimated out-of-frame TCR alpha sharing in monozygotic twins but agreed with sharing between unrelated individuals. Abundant cord blood beta clonotypes had fewer insertions, young adult naive repertoires showed a similar but weaker trend, and memory repertoires showed no such trend. Compared with coincidental sharing between unrelated individuals, an excess of low generation-probability sequences was observed among out-of-frame TCR alpha sequences shared between twins. Invariant T cells such as MAIT and iNKT could partly confound zero-insertion analyses, although diverse VJ usage argued against such confounding for most clonotypes. A weaker excess of twin sharing was found in beta out-of-frame sequences because the signal-to-noise ratio was lowered by fewer shared sequences.

As concerns this clonotype: Its specific antigen is unknown. No clone much larger than this one lies a single base away; base qualities are absent.

Its CDR3 holds 15 amino acids, cysteine through phenylalanine. Only the CDR3 DNA stays, 45 bases, in frame from base 1. Via the germline V gene (reference sequence), CDR1 is SEHNR and CDR2 FQNEAQ. Relative to germline, V is missing 9 bases and J is missing 4 bases, with 10 bases of the junction outside any gene match. The library was generated by 5' RACE. This sample was sequenced with an Illumina HiSeq 2000. A universal primer binding site was added through template switching, and the final cDNA carried a unique molecular identifier so that TCR cDNA molecules could be counted accurately. Specific primers in the conserved constant-segment region were used to synthesize first-strand cDNA for TCR alpha and beta chains. To control for contamination, every cDNA library carried two barcodes: a SMART-Mk sample barcode plus Illumina barcodes. TruSeq adapter sequences along with Illumina sample barcodes were introduced in two successive PCR steps. Sequencing of the TCR alpha and beta cDNA libraries was done on the Illumina HiSeq platform using custom primers. For the original study's pipeline: MiGEC was used to process raw reads and extract unique molecular identifiers, and MiXCR was used to find CDR3 positions. For each individual, recombination models were inferred using an EM algorithm with the repgenHMM and IGoR tools. The analysis of shared clonotypes was done with the tcR package in R, with sharing normalized by the product of cloneset sizes. Out-of-frame nonproductive sequences were analyzed to study raw recombination free of thymic and clonal selection effects. The public reads were quality trimmed at Q25 with fastp and then assembled into clones with MiXCR by TCRdb, keeping productive beta chains. Entries are consolidated by CDR3 protein sequence, retaining the most common genes and DNA. These V and J calls derive from TCRdb rather than the authors' analysis. Across this sample there are about 200,000 distinct CDR3 sequences, with 5.5% to 7.5% seen only once. The ten biggest clones cover 13% to 15% of the sample.

These data also featured in a second study, about T cells expressing NK-cell markers. As noted in the second study: Eight donors provided sorted CD3+CD56+NKG2C+, CD3+CD56+NKG2C- and CD3+CD56-NKG2C+ T-cell subsets, whose TCR beta-chain repertoires were profiled. Among the eight sequenced donors, only one was HCMV-seronegative, while the other seven were HCMV-seropositive. In several experiments an anti-gammadeltaTCR antibody was added to restrict sorting to alphabetaTCR-expressing T cells. For more than 5 donors, the dominant CD3+CD56+NKG2C+ clonotypes were among the top 10 CD8+ clonotypes and accounted for roughly 1.0-7.5% of CD8+ T cells. Those dominant clonotypes were again the most abundant among CD3+CD56-NKG2C+ cells in several donors, at about 28.3-65%. Whether the expanded NKG2C-expressing T cell clones were specific for HCMV antigens remained unclear. The eight sequenced donors were randomly selected healthy volunteers, three men and five women. A commercial ELISA kit detecting HCMV-specific IgG in serum was used to determine HCMV serostatus. Reads were demultiplexed and grouped by UMI with MIGEC, and clonotypes were assembled and quantified with MiTCR. Only TCR cDNA sequences supported by at least two reads were kept to exclude erroneous sequences. Downstream repertoire analysis used the tcR package, and clonotypes were matched across fractions by CDR3 nucleotide sequence plus V segment. VDJmatch was used to annotate antigen specificity against VDJdb, with one amino acid substitution allowed in CDR3.

Sequencing input: CD8+ T cells sorted from blood. The sequence derives from a young woman in good health. Recombination connected TRBV7-9 to TRBJ2-7; 12 junctional bases match TRBD2. The CDR3 region has the sequence CASRLAGEARYEQYF. The nucleotide sequence is given as TGTGCCAGTCGACTAGCGGGAGAGGCACGGTACGAGCAGTACTTC.